The 6 T cell receptor beta chains given below trace back to one sample, sequenced in a study of early T cells in non-severe SARS-CoV-2 infection. TCRdb ran MiXCR on the 5' RACE reads and lists one entry per CDR3 protein. The repertoire has roughly 20,000 distinct CDR3 sequences, 4.5% to 6% of them found once; the top ten carry around 13%. This sample comprised whole blood, obtained at baseline. The receptors shown here come from an adult who was a healthcare worker with PCR-confirmed SARS-CoV-2 infection or an uninfected control (not recorded which).

This clonotype occurred many times. The chain joins TRBV20-1 to TRBJ2-5; D uncertain. Germline lookup yields CDR1 DFQATT and CDR2 SNEGSKA (reference sequence). V lost 5 bases and J lost 1, with 11 bases in between. The CDR3 contains 13 residues. The CDR3 nucleotides are TGCAGTGCTGCCGTTGGGTTCCAAGAGACCCAGTACTTC. This codes for CSAAVGFQETQYF.

This clonotype has at least ten counts. V and J are TRBV6-1 and TRBJ1-5, with a tentative D call TRBD1 (6 bases). Germline assignment: CDR1 MNHNS and CDR2 SASEGT. V was cut by 0 bases and J by 5 bases, with 17 bases left in between. The CDR3 is 17 residues long. Here the CDR3 reads CASSEALIGKGDQPQHF. CDR3 DNA sequence: TGTGCCAGCAGTGAAGCGCTCATAGGAAAGGGGGATCAGCCCCAGCATTTT.

In this sample, this clonotype turned up a few times. The chain recombines TRBV4-3 with TRBJ2-1, with D possibly called TRBD1 or TRBD2 (5 bases each). V lost 1 base, J lost 2 bases, and 15 bases lay in between. This CDR3 region has 17 residues. In germline, CDR1 is LGHNA, CDR2 YSLEER. Here the CDR3 reads CASSQGFGGTTYNEQFF. The CDR3 DNA reads TGCGCCAGCAGCCAAGGGTTCGGTGGGACCACCTACAATGAGCAGTTCTTC.

By share of the sample, this clonotype is large. The chain joins TRBV6-2 or TRBV6-3 to TRBJ1-1; 9 bases are shared with TRBD1. Germline-derived CDR1 and CDR2 are MNHEY and SVGEGT. J was trimmed by 5 bases and V by 8 bases; bases with no gene match: 3. CDR3 length equals 12 residues. CDR3 sequence reads: CASGGTGTEAFF. In DNA form, the CDR3 reads TGTGCCAGCGGGGGGACAGGGACTGAAGCTTTCTTT.

This clonotype was observed at least ten times. The V and J genes are TRBV12-5 and TRBJ1-2; D may be TRBD1 (5 bases). The CDR3 has 15 amino acids. Between the trimmed V and J ends, which lost 1 base and 7 bases, there was a span of 16 bases. Looked up from germline, CDR1 is LGHNT and CDR2 is FRNRAP. The CDR3 spells CASGLGPGRAGGYTF. DNA for the CDR3: TGTGCTAGTGGTTTGGGGCCAGGGAGGGCCGGTGGCTACACCTTC.

This clonotype was counted at least ten times. In DNA form, the CDR3 reads TGTGCCAGCAACAACTTCGGGGGATCCACTGAAGCTTTCTTT. Protein product: CASNNFGGSTEAFF. The V gene is TRBV7-9, the J gene TRBJ1-1, with TRBD1 as a possible D gene (5 bases). This CDR3 has 14 residues. CDR1 is SEHNR and CDR2 is FQNEAQ in the germline V gene (reference sequence). The germline V and J ends were trimmed by 7 bases and 4 bases, with 16 bases remaining between them.